This T cell receptor beta chain stems from a study of T cell changes during pregnancy in multiple sclerosis. Germline CDR1 and CDR2: LNHDA and SQIVND (reference sequence). V dropped 3 bases and J dropped 6; count of bases not matched to a gene: 3. The CDR3 is made up of 13 amino acids. The assay was immunoSEQ multiplex PCR, and TCRdb's table has in-frame clones only and misses some. The table includes 90,000 to 120,000 clones, roughly nine tenths detected once. The sample was peripheral blood, taken in the second trimester of pregnancy. The rearrangement uses TRBV19 and TRBJ1-2, with 8 bases matching TRBD1. The TCR was taken from a female donor with multiple sclerosis, enrolled in a pregnancy study. CDR3 region: CASSMGQDDGYTF. CDR3 sequence (DNA): TGTGCCAGTAGTATGGGACAGGACGATGGCTACACCTTC.